Below, 24 T cell receptor beta chains from the same sample are listed, as sequenced in a study of cytomegalovirus exposure and HLA in healthy donors. With 60 Vbeta and 13 Jbeta primers, the PCR was carried out. Clones were sequenced by immunoSEQ multiplex PCR, and TCRdb holds only the in-frame ones, with some missing. The top ten clones hold roughly 2.5% of a sample with about 200,000 clones, around 83% of them seen once. Sequenced sample: PBMCs. The source is a middle-aged woman in good health and CMV-seronegative.

In this sample, this clone turned up a few times. This sequence joins TRBV11-2 and TRBJ1-2, with D possibly matching TRBD1 (5 bases). The V gene's germline CDR1 is SGHAT and CDR2 FQNNGV. This CDR3 comprises 12 residues. V was trimmed by 5 bases and J by 7 bases, leaving 11 bases between them. CDR3 sequence: CASSVRQIGYTF. The CDR3 DNA follows: TGTGCCAGCAGCGTTCGACAGATTGGCTACACCTTC. Complete variable domain (other parts from reference TRBV11-2 and TRBJ1-2): EAGVAQSPRYKIIEKRQSVAFWCNPISGHATLYWYQQILGQGPKLLIQFQNNGVVDDSQLPKDRFSAERLKGVDSTLKIQPAKLEDSAVYLCASSVRQIGYTFGSGTRLTVV.

The chain couples TRBV6-5 to TRBJ1-5, with D uncertain. Trimming removed 6 bases from V and 6 bases from J, with 15 bases in between. The CDR3 runs to 14 residues. Germline V CDR1 and CDR2: MNHEY, SVGAGI. The CDR3 is CASRREGLGQPQHF. CDR3 sequence (DNA): TGTGCCAGCAGGAGGGAGGGTTTGGGTCAGCCCCAGCATTTT.

This clone showed up just a few times. This chain connects TRBV19 to TRBJ2-7; tentative D call: TRBD2 (5 bases). In germline, CDR1 is LNHDA, CDR2 SQIVND (reference sequence). Trimming cost V 6 bases and J 5 bases, with 11 bases left between them. This CDR3 comprises 12 residues. CDR3 sequence reads: CASSLGVNEQYF. CDR3 nucleotide sequence: TGTGCCAGTAGCCTCGGGGTCAACGAGCAGTACTTC. The whole variable domain, filled in from reference TRBV19 and TRBJ2-7, reads DGGITQSPKYLFRKEGQNVTLSCEQNLNHDAMYWYRQDPGQGLRLIYYSQIVNDFQKGDIAEGYSVSREKKESFPLTVTSAQKNPTAFYLCASSLGVNEQYFGPGTRLTVT.

This clone came up once. V usage is TRBV28 and J usage is TRBJ2-7; tentative D call: TRBD2 (6 bases). Trimming cost V 10 bases and J 0 bases, with 10 bases left between them. Germline V gene data show CDR1 as MDHEN and CDR2 as SYDVKM. The CDR3 is 12 amino acids. Written as DNA, the CDR3 is TGTGCCACCCCGGAGGGCTCCTACGAGCAGTACTTC. Translating it yields CATPEGSYEQYF. The full variable domain, rest sourced from reference TRBV28 and TRBJ2-7, is DVKVTQSSRYLVKRTGEKVFLECVQDMDHENMFWYRQDPGLGLRLIYFSYDVKMKEKGDIPEGYSVSREKKERFSLILESASTNQTSMYLCATPEGSYEQYFGPGTRLTVT.

The V gene is TRBV2, the J gene TRBJ1-2; 7 bases match TRBD1. The CDR3 sequence is 13 residues long. The V segment lost 8 bases and the J segment 5 bases; nucleotides outside the gene matches: 8. Germline V gene sequence: CDR1 SNHLY, CDR2 FYNNEI. The CDR3 region has the DNA TGTGCCAGCTTGGAGGGACAGATATATGGCTACACCTTC. Encoded protein: CASLEGQIYGYTF.

This rearrangement joins TRBV5-1 to TRBJ1-2; a possible D gene is TRBD1 (6 bases). V lost 5 bases, J lost 0 bases, and 14 bases lay in between. Germline CDR1 reads SGHRS; CDR2 reads YFSETQ. CDR3 size: 15 residues. DNA of the CDR3: TGCGCCAGCAGACCTGGACAGACATCTAACTATGGCTACACCTTC. Encoded protein: CASRPGQTSNYGYTF.

The CDR3: CASSADSDEKLFF. In DNA form, the CDR3 reads TGTGCCAGCAGCGCGGACTCGGACGAAAAACTGTTTTTT. The chain recombines TRBV2 with TRBJ1-4; D not resolved. There are 13 residues in the CDR3. Germline loops: CDR1 SNHLY, CDR2 FYNNEI. Trimming took 6 bases from V and 8 from J, leaving 13 bases between them.

The rearrangement uses TRBV5-1 and TRBJ2-2, with TRBD2 identical over 10 bases. This CDR3 has 16 amino acids. V was clipped by 5 bases and J by 3 bases; unmatched bases: 7. Germline CDR1 reads SGHRS; CDR2 reads YFSETQ. CDR3 nucleotide sequence: TGCGCCAGCAGTTCACTAGCGGGAACCTACACCGGGGAGCTGTTTTTT. Translation: CASSSLAGTYTGELFF.

The J gene is TRBJ1-4, the V gene TRBV7-9; a possible D gene is TRBD1 (5 bases). The CDR3 extends over 13 amino acids. V lost 5 bases, J lost 7 bases, and 11 bases lay in between. Germline CDR1 and CDR2: SEHNR and FQNEAQ (reference sequence). The chain's CDR3 is CASSPYRIEKLFF. CDR3 nucleotide sequence: TGTGCCAGCAGCCCATACAGGATTGAAAAACTGTTTTTT. The whole variable domain, filled in from reference TRBV7-9 and TRBJ1-4, reads DTGVSQNPRHKITKRGQNVTFRCDPISEHNRLYWYRQTLGQGPEFLTYFQNEAQLEKSRLLSDRFSAERPKGSFSTLEIQRTEQGDSAMYLCASSPYRIEKLFFGSGTQLSVL.

V usage is TRBV29-1 and J usage is TRBJ1-2; 8 nucleotides agree with TRBD1. The CDR3 is 15 residues long. J was trimmed by 5 bases and V by 1 base; bases with no gene match: 9. The V gene's germline CDR1 is SQVTM and CDR2 ANQGSEA. The CDR3 is CSVEGQGADSYGYTF. The DNA of the CDR3 is TGCAGCGTTGAAGGGCAGGGGGCTGATTCATATGGCTACACCTTC.

The chain employs TRBV5-6 and TRBJ2-1; 9 bases agree with TRBD1. Germline CDR1 is SGHDT and CDR2 is YYEEEE. This CDR3 region has 14 residues. The trim removed 1 base at V and 8 bases at J, leaving 4 bases unmatched. For the CDR3, the DNA is TGTGCCAGCAGCTTGTATACAGGGGGCTATGAGCAGTTCTTC. It specifies CASSLYTGGYEQFF.

This chain uses TRBV7-3 with TRBJ2-3, with 8 bases aligning to TRBD2. The CDR3 is 15 residues long. CDR1 and CDR2 from the germline V gene are SGHTA and FQGTGA. The trim removed 1 base at V and 5 bases at J, leaving 5 bases unmatched. CDR3 coding DNA: TGTGCCAGCAGCTTAAAGGCGGGGGGAGGAGATACGCAGTATTTT. This translates into CASSLKAGGGDTQYF.

This chain links TRBV21-1 with TRBJ2-5; the table's D call TRBD1 went unverified against the DNA. TRBV21-1 is shown as a pseudogene. This CDR3 region has 13 residues. CDR3 protein: CASHFGGAETQYF. For the CDR3, the DNA is TGTGCCAGCCACTTTGGGGGCGCGGAGACCCAGTACTTC.

This clone appeared a few times. This chain joins TRBV6-4 and TRBJ1-1; a weak D match, TRBD1 (5 bases). Germline-derived CDR1 and CDR2 are MRHNA and SNTAGT. V was pared by 2 bases and J by 7 bases, with 11 bases between. The CDR3 spans 13 residues. As DNA, the CDR3 is TGTGCCAGCAGTGACAGGCAGGGCGGTGAAGCTTTCTTT. Protein product: CASSDRQGGEAFF.

This rearrangement joins TRBV30 to TRBJ2-5; TRBD2 might be the D (7 bases). V gave up 1 base and J gave up 5 bases, with 23 bases separating them. Germline V lookup: CDR1 GTSNPN, CDR2 SVGIG (reference sequence). CDR3 length equals 17 residues. The CDR3 bases are TGTGCCTGGAGTGGATTCATAGGGGGAGGGTCATTGGAGACCCAGTACTTC. It is translated as CAWSGFIGGGSLETQYF.

The CDR3 DNA reads TGTGCCAGCAGTGAAGATTCCCTACTGCGTATAGAAGCTTTCTTT. The encoded protein is CASSEDSLLRIEAFF. The V and J genes are TRBV6-1 and TRBJ1-1; D not certain. The CDR3 consists of 15 residues. Trimming cost V 1 base and J 8 bases, with 17 bases left between them. Germline V CDR1 and CDR2: MNHNS, SASEGT.

The chain is built from TRBV7-3 and TRBJ2-5; D might be TRBD2 (6 bases). The better agreement between TRBJ2-7 and the DNA end casts doubt on the J call. From germline, CDR1 is SGHTA and CDR2 FQGTGA. The CDR3 consists of 15 residues. This CDR3 reads CASSLIAEASYEQYF. DNA for the CDR3: TGTGCCAGCAGCTTAATAGCGGAGGCCTCCTACGAGCAGTACTTC.

This clone appeared a few times. The chain couples TRBV2 to TRBJ2-1; TRBD1 might be the D (6 bases). From germline, CDR1 is SNHLY and CDR2 FYNNEI. This CDR3 spans 15 amino acids. The V end was cut by 6 bases, the J end by 3 bases, with 15 bases between. The CDR3 protein is CASSSDRLSYNEQFF. The CDR3 DNA follows: TGTGCCAGCAGCTCGGACAGATTGAGCTACAATGAGCAGTTCTTC.

J is TRBJ1-5 and V is TRBV19; D perhaps matches TRBD1 (6 bases). CDR3 size: 14 residues. V lost 5 bases and J lost 6, with 14 bases in between. Germline lookup yields CDR1 LNHDA and CDR2 SQIVND (reference sequence). The CDR3 DNA sequence: TGTGCCAGTAGTCCACAGGGCGGGGGTCAGCCCCAGCATTTT. It translates to CASSPQGGGQPQHF.

V usage is TRBV19 and J usage is TRBJ1-2; no reliable D call. The CDR3 is 16 residues long. V lost 3 bases and J 8 bases, leaving 22 bases between the germline ends. In germline, CDR1 is LNHDA, CDR2 SQIVND (reference sequence). CDR3 coding DNA: TGTGCCAGTAGTATTGGCTCCCACGGGTCCTTTACAGGCTACACCTTC. Protein product: CASSIGSHGSFTGYTF.

This clone appeared a few times. Written as DNA, the CDR3 is TGTGCCAGCAGCTCACCGGGGTACTGGGGCAATGAGCAGTTCTTC. It encodes CASSSPGYWGNEQFF. The chain recombines TRBV7-2 with TRBJ2-1; possible D gene TRBD2, 5 bases. Looked up from germline, CDR1 is SGHTA and CDR2 is FQGNSA. V was cut by 4 bases and J by 6 bases, with 16 bases left in between. The CDR3 is made up of 15 amino acids.

This sequence joins TRBV29-1 and TRBJ2-1; 14 bases align to TRBD2. Trimming removed 3 bases from V and 1 base from J; junction bases left unmatched: 5. Germline V gives CDR1 SQVTM, CDR2 ANQGSEA. The CDR3 is 17 amino acids. The CDR3 coding sequence is TGCAGCGTTGAGGGGACTAGCGGGAGTCGATCCTACAATGAGCAGTTCTTC. It translates to CSVEGTSGSRSYNEQFF.

The gene calls are TRBV7-6 and TRBJ2-6; maybe TRBD1 (6 bases). V was cut by 5 bases and J by 0 bases, with 8 bases left in between. The CDR3 runs 15 residues. In germline, CDR1 is SGHVS, CDR2 FNYEAQ. CDR3 nucleotide sequence: TGTGCCAGCAGCACCAGGGGCTCTGGGGCCAACGTCCTGACTTTC. It codes for CASSTRGSGANVLTF. Together with reference TRBV7-6 and TRBJ2-6, the CDR3 gives the full variable domain: GAGVSQSPRYKVTKRGQDVALRCDPISGHVSLYWYRQALGQGPEFLTYFNYEAQQDKSGLPNDRFSAERPEGSISTLTIQRTEQRDSAMYRCASSTRGSGANVLTFGAGSRLTVL.

This clone came up a few times. The V gene is TRBV6-5, the J gene TRBJ2-3; 7 positions match TRBD1. The CDR3 contains 15 residues. After removal of 7 bases from V and 0 bases from J, the junction contained 7 bases not matched to a gene. In germline, CDR1 is MNHEY, CDR2 SVGAGI. CDR3: CASTAGQASTDTQYF. The CDR3, as DNA: TGTGCCAGCACTGCCGGACAGGCGAGCACAGATACGCAGTATTTT.